This TCR beta chain came from a study of CD8+CD57+ T cells in acquired aplastic anemia. Study-level background: CD4+ and CD8+ cells, once sorted, gave DNA averaging roughly 3 ug.

In the case of this clonotype: Its target is not known.

This CDR3 comprises 16 residues. Trimming took 0 bases from V and 4 from J, leaving 16 bases between them. Per the germline V gene, CDR1 is DFQATT and CDR2 is SNEGSKA (reference sequence). Using genomic DNA as the template, TCR beta VDJ and CDR3 profiling was carried out. TCRdb ran MiXCR on the reads and lists one entry per CDR3 protein. The sample shows a few hundred thousand distinct CDR3 sequences, about 56% of them seen only once. General study points: Found in both controls and patients were approximately 29 CD8+ CDR3 sequences.

The sequencing input was sorted CD4+, CD8+, or CD8+CD57+ T cells (not recorded which) from PBMCs. The clonotype was recovered from a human donor with severe aplastic anemia or a healthy control (not recorded which). J is TRBJ1-5 and V is TRBV20-1; possibly TRBD1 for D (5 bases). The CDR3, as DNA: TGCAGTGCTAGAGATACAGGACTACGGAGGAATCAGCCCCAGCATTTT. Its translation is CSARDTGLRRNQPQHF.